The T cell receptor beta chain described here comes from a study of T cell responses to AZD1222 COVID-19 vaccine. Concerning this clone itself: What it binds is not known.

Looked up from germline, CDR1 is MNHEY and CDR2 is SMNVEV (reference sequence). The CDR3 runs 13 residues. V shed 5 bases and J 2 bases; nucleotides not matched to a gene: 2. Here immunoSEQ multiplex PCR was the method, and the copy in TCRdb shows in-frame clones only, minus some. The sample has 98,000 or so clones, almost 90% seen once. Findings and limits, study-wide: Regions 160-218 and 743-854 dominated among vaccine-associated CD4 TCRs spanning spike.

V gene TRBV27 combines with J gene TRBJ2-7, with 8 positions matching TRBD1. This specimen was peripheral blood, taken 28 days after the second AZD1222 dose. This sequence was found in an adult who received the AZD1222 COVID-19 vaccine. CDR3 residues: CASSPGQAYEQYF. The CDR3, as DNA: TGTGCCAGCAGTCCGGGACAGGCCTACGAGCAGTACTTC.